The 15 T cell receptor beta chains presented below share a single source sample, sequenced in a study of shared clonotypes between healthy human individuals (dated by TCRdb to between 2020 and 2021). Preparation of the library involved the immunoSEQ multiplex PCR assay. As stored in TCRdb, this immuneACCESS dataset retains in-frame rearrangements with V and J assigned. A fraction of the clones does not appear; measured against another copy, unresolved V genes explain less than half of the discrepancy, and the remainder lacks a known reason. This sample is represented by 600,000 to 750,000 clones; 72% of them were singletons. The ten largest clones add up to more than 1.5% of the sample. Sequencing was performed on memory CD4+ T cells sorted from blood. The meaning of the sample's cell subset or site label: CD45RA-negative fraction. The receptors shown here come from a woman in her thirties in good health.

At least ten counts were recorded for this clone. This chain joins TRBV2 and TRBJ2-7, with D unresolved. Trimming left V 7 bases short and J 3 bases short, with 7 bases between. CDR3 size: 11 residues. Per germline, CDR1 SNHLY and CDR2 FYNNEI. The CDR3 here is CASNAHYEQYF. CDR3 DNA: TGTGCCAGCAACGCCCACTACGAGCAGTACTTC. Full variable domain (remainder filled in from reference TRBV2 and TRBJ2-7): EPEVTQTPSHQVTQMGQEVILRCVPISNHLYFYWYRQILGQKVEFLVSFYNNEISEKSEIFDDQFSVERPDGSNFTLKIRSTKLEDSAMYFCASNAHYEQYFGPGTRLTVT.

The chain combines TRBV18 with TRBJ1-3; D is unclear. Germline V gives CDR1 KGHSH, CDR2 LQKENI. This CDR3 contains 15 residues. Between the trimmed V and J ends, which lost 0 bases and 2 bases, there was a span of 8 bases. The CDR3 spells CASSPPWAAGNTIYF. The CDR3 DNA sequence: TGTGCCAGCTCACCACCCTGGGCAGCTGGAAACACCATATATTTT.

The rearrangement uses TRBV19 and TRBJ1-2, with D hard to call. The length of the CDR3 is 15 residues. V lost 4 bases to trimming and J lost 6 bases, with 18 bases between them. Germline V gene lookup returns CDR1 LNHDA and CDR2 SQIVND (reference sequence). The DNA for the CDR3 is TGTGCCAGTAGTAGAGAGACACCGCCTTTGGATGGCTACACCTTC. This translates into CASSRETPPLDGYTF.

In the case of this clone: Other nucleotide sequences in the sample specify the same CDR3. The V gene is TRBV2, the J gene TRBJ2-7; D not resolved. CDR1 and CDR2 (germline): SNHLY, FYNNEI. The V gene lost 1 base and the J gene lost 4 bases, with 2 bases spanning the gap. This CDR3 region has 11 residues. CDR3 sequence: CASSEGYEQYF. The CDR3 DNA follows: TGTGCCAGCAGTGAAGGGTACGAGCAGTACTTC.

There are many counts of this clone. This chain uses TRBV2 with TRBJ2-2; unclear D gene. Looked up from germline, CDR1 is SNHLY and CDR2 is FYNNEI. The CDR3 runs 14 residues. Trimming removed 7 bases from V and 0 bases from J, with 9 bases in between. CDR3 DNA: TGTGCCAGCATACCACTCGCGAACACCGGGGAGCTGTTTTTT. Its translation is CASIPLANTGELFF.

The V and J genes are TRBV28 and TRBJ2-6, with 8 bases matching TRBD1. This CDR3 is built from 17 residues. J gave up 0 bases and V 7 bases, and 8 bases lay outside the gene matches. Germline CDR1 is MDHEN and CDR2 is SYDVKM. The CDR3 sequence is CASTRGTGISGANVLTF. For the CDR3, the DNA is TGTGCCAGCACACGGGGGACAGGAATCTCTGGGGCCAACGTCCTGACTTTC.

The J gene is TRBJ2-7, the V gene TRBV7-9; weak D call: TRBD1 (6 bases). This CDR3 spans 13 amino acids. Germline assignment: CDR1 SEHNR and CDR2 FQNEAQ (reference sequence). V lost 6 bases to trimming and J lost 3 bases, with 12 bases between them. CDR3 nucleotides: TGTGCCAGCAGGCAGGGACATGGCTACGAGCAGTACTTC. It yields the protein CASRQGHGYEQYF. The whole variable domain, filled in from reference TRBV7-9 and TRBJ2-7, reads DTGVSQNPRHKITKRGQNVTFRCDPISEHNRLYWYRQTLGQGPEFLTYFQNEAQLEKSRLLSDRFSAERPKGSFSTLEIQRTEQGDSAMYLCASRQGHGYEQYFGPGTRLTVT.

This chain uses TRBV6-6 with TRBJ1-1; 9 nucleotides line up with TRBD1. The germline V gene has CDR1 MNHNY and CDR2 SVGAGI (reference sequence). J lost 0 bases, V lost 6 bases, and 8 bases had no gene match. The CDR3 loop spans 16 amino acids. The CDR3 DNA is TGTGCCAGCAGCGACCAGGGGACAGGGCTGAACACTGAAGCTTTCTTT. This translates into CASSDQGTGLNTEAFF.

This clone was seen only once. The chain uses TRBV2 and TRBJ2-5; tentative D call: TRBD2 (5 bases). Germline lookup yields CDR1 SNHLY and CDR2 FYNNEI. CDR3 length: 12 amino acids. V gave up 7 bases and J gave up 4 bases, with 10 bases separating them. CDR3 sequence reads: CASIPGSETQYF. CDR3 nucleotide sequence: TGTGCCAGCATTCCGGGATCAGAGACCCAGTACTTC.

J is TRBJ2-3 and V is TRBV7-3; tentative D call: TRBD2 (6 bases). Germline V gene lookup returns CDR1 SGHTA and CDR2 FQGTGA. V lost 4 bases to trimming and J lost 6 bases, with 14 bases between them. The CDR3 length is 14 residues. In DNA, the CDR3 is TGTGCCAGCAGCTCCGGGACTGTCGTGGATACGCAGTATTTT. It is translated as CASSSGTVVDTQYF.

V usage is TRBV27 and J usage is TRBJ2-3; no reliable D call. The CDR3 is 15 residues long. Germline V lookup: CDR1 MNHEY, CDR2 SMNVEV (reference sequence). Trimming cost V 3 bases and J 0 bases, with 10 bases left between them. As DNA, the CDR3 is TGTGCCAGCAGTTTCTGGTCGTCTAGCACAGATACGCAGTATTTT. This encodes CASSFWSSSTDTQYF.

This clone was detected ten times or more. The chain carries TRBV5-1 and TRBJ2-2; TRBD2 matches at 10 bases. The J segment lost 3 bases and the V segment lost 2 bases, leaving 4 bases of the junction unmatched. The CDR3 extends over 16 amino acids. From germline, CDR1 is SGHRS and CDR2 YFSETQ. Written as DNA, the CDR3 is TGCGCCAGCAGCTTAGGAGCGGGAGGGCACACCGGGGAGCTGTTTTTT. Protein sequence: CASSLGAGGHTGELFF.

The chain combines TRBV16 with TRBJ1-5; D remains unclear. The CDR3 consists of 14 residues. Germline lookup yields CDR1 KGHSY and CDR2 FQNENV. Trimming removed 3 bases from V and 7 bases from J, with 13 bases in between. The CDR3 sequence is CASSQRGMGQPQHF. The CDR3 DNA sequence: TGTGCCAGCAGCCAGCGGGGAATGGGGCAGCCCCAGCATTTT.

V is TRBV19 and J is TRBJ2-4, with D tentatively TRBD1 (5 bases). Germline V CDR1 and CDR2: LNHDA, SQIVND (reference sequence). Between the trimmed V and J ends, which lost 1 base and 5 bases, there was a span of 9 bases. There are 14 residues in the CDR3. The CDR3 DNA sequence: TGTGCCAGTAGTATAGGGTCAGGGCAAAACATTCAGTACTTC. Protein product: CASSIGSGQNIQYF.

The rearrangement links TRBV6-1 to TRBJ1-2; the match to TRBD1 covers 9 bases. V lost 5 bases to trimming and J lost 3 bases; unmatched junction nucleotides: 4. Germline V gives CDR1 MNHNS, CDR2 SASEGT. This CDR3 is built from 14 residues. CDR3 sequence: CASSPRTGDYGYTF. The DNA of the CDR3 is TGTGCCAGCAGTCCACGGACAGGGGACTATGGCTACACCTTC.